This TCR beta chain came from a study of shared clonotypes between healthy human individuals. Study results and caveats: Non-shared clonotypes showed lower generation probabilities than clonotypes common to all four donors.

Some clones are missing from TCRdb's copy, which holds only in-frame ones; the method was immunoSEQ multiplex PCR. The sample lists millions of clones; about 93% were seen once. The junction had 6 bases not matched to a gene; V was cut back by 5 bases and J by 6 bases. The CDR3 is 12 residues long. Per germline, CDR1 SQVTM and CDR2 ANQGSEA. Naive CD8 populations comprised CD45RO-negative cells positively selected for CCR7, excluding terminally differentiated effector memory CD45RA+ cells. Of note for this clone: The target antigen is unknown.

Source material: naive CD8+ T cells from PBMCs. This TCR came from a man younger than 35 in good health. Some clones in this sample may be carry-over from other donors' samples. The chain couples TRBV29-1 to TRBJ2-7; 8 nucleotides align to TRBD2. The CDR3 sequence: CSVNSGAGEQYF. The CDR3, as DNA: TGCAGCGTTAATAGCGGGGCGGGCGAGCAGTACTTC.